The TCR beta chain under discussion was sequenced for a study of beta chain features in type 1 diabetes. The CDR3 consists of 16 residues. Trimming removed 4 bases from V and 3 bases from J; junction bases left unmatched: 7. CDR1 SGDLS and CDR2 YYNGEE come from the germline V gene. General study results and limits: Shortening that was moderate but significant affected the TCRB CDR3s of Type 1 diabetes patients in all four CD4+ subsets.

About this clone itself: Its target is not known.

The entirety of the isolated RNA underwent reverse transcription, so expressed TCRB transcripts were sequenced. Naive, central memory and regulatory T cell samples yielded around 3.5 million reads on average. Assay used: immunoSEQ multiplex PCR; TCRdb lists only in-frame clones, some missing. The table has 250,000 to 300,000 clones, approximately 24% seen once. V usage is TRBV9 and J usage is TRBJ2-1; 10 bases line up with TRBD2. Sequencing used naive CD4+ T cells from blood. This receptor was taken from a woman aged 30 to 39 with type 1 diabetes. CDR3 sequence reads: CASSYSSGRNYNEQFF. In nucleotides, the CDR3 is TGTGCCAGCAGCTACAGTAGCGGGAGGAACTACAATGAGCAGTTCTTC.